The clone carrying this T cell receptor (beta chain) came up a few times. Its matching antigen is unknown. This record belongs to a study of response to subunit inactivated influenza vaccine. Germline loops: CDR1 LNHDA, CDR2 SQIVND (reference sequence). V was clipped by 3 bases and J by 10 bases, with 19 bases between them. This CDR3 region has 15 residues. TCRdb passed the RT-PCR reads through MiXCR, listing each CDR3 protein once. This table has about 700,000 distinct CDR3 sequences, 15% to 19% appearing once. Study-wide findings and caveats: Seasonal influenza vaccination, on each occasion, was suggested by the authors to recruit few new T cells.

The J gene is TRBJ2-1, the V gene TRBV19; possible D gene TRBD1, 6 bases. This TCR was sampled from a man in his fifties who received an inactivated influenza vaccine. The sample in question was PBMCs from blood, obtained 11 to 12 days after vaccination. The CDR3 nucleotides are TGTGCCAGTAGTATTAACAGGGTAATGGAGGTCGAGCAGTTCTTC. This encodes CASSINRVMEVEQFF.